This T cell receptor beta chain was sequenced in a study of blood T cell repertoires in COVID-19. Looking at the study overall: There were acute and convalescent COVID-19 samples, and they came from the United States, Italy and Spain.

Here immunoSEQ multiplex PCR was the method, and the copy in TCRdb shows in-frame clones only, minus some. The repertoire holds around 320,000 clones, with 75% to 90% as singletons. This TCR derives from a man aged 18 to 29 with active or convalescent COVID-19. The sample consisted of peripheral blood.

CDR3 sequence reads: CASSFGFSGANVLTF. The CDR3 bases are TGTGCCAGCAGCTTCGGGTTCTCTGGGGCCAACGTCCTGACTTTC. The genes are TRBV14 and TRBJ2-6; no firm D call. Germline V gives CDR1 SGHDN, CDR2 FVKESK. CDR3 length equals 15 residues. V lost 5 bases and J 0 bases, leaving 8 bases between the germline ends.